A selection of T cell receptor beta chains follows, all from one sample in a study of cytomegalovirus exposure and HLA in healthy donors. TCRdb keeps only in-frame clones here, not all; method: immunoSEQ multiplex PCR. The table lists approximately 160,000 clones, over 65% of them singletons. Sample: PBMCs. The source is a woman in her thirties or forties in good health and CMV-seropositive. The CDR3 runs from the conserved cysteine through the conserved F or W. Fields, in order: D gene, clone size, V gene, J gene, CDR3 protein, CDR3 DNA. D genes are given only for firm matches. Part of the rows lack a size; the others show once, few, many or a class for expanded clones.

D gene: -; clone size: -; V gene: TRBV15; J gene: TRBJ2-1; CDR3 protein: CATSFTYNEQFF; CDR3 DNA: TGTGCCACCAGTTTTACCTACAATGAGCAGTTCTTC
D gene: TRBD2; clone size: -; V gene: TRBV9; J gene: TRBJ2-1; CDR3 protein: CASSVKAGVAGEQFF; CDR3 DNA: TGTGCCAGCAGCGTAAAAGCGGGAGTAGCAGGTGAGCAGTTCTTC
D gene: -; clone size: -; V gene: TRBV7-6; J gene: TRBJ1-4; CDR3 protein: CASSREAGENEKLFF; CDR3 DNA: TGTGCCAGCAGCCGGGAGGCGGGGGAAAATGAAAAACTGTTTTTT
D gene: TRBD2; clone size: -; V gene: TRBV4-2; J gene: TRBJ2-3; CDR3 protein: CASSRSGTSGLLGDTQYF; CDR3 DNA: TGTGCCAGCAGCCGAAGCGGGACTAGCGGACTTCTTGGAGATACGCAGTATTTT
D gene: -; clone size: -; V gene: TRBV28; J gene: TRBJ2-3; CDR3 protein: CASSPLSPGSTDTQYF; CDR3 DNA: TGTGCCAGCAGTCCGTTGTCCCCGGGGAGCACAGATACGCAGTATTTT
D gene: TRBD1; clone size: -; V gene: TRBV2; J gene: TRBJ1-2; CDR3 protein: CASSDNRGSDGYTF; CDR3 DNA: TGTGCCAGCAGTGACAACAGGGGGAGCGATGGCTACACCTTC
D gene: TRBD1; clone size: -; V gene: TRBV5-4; J gene: TRBJ2-1; CDR3 protein: CASSRTGVRRHYNEQFF; CDR3 DNA: TGTGCCAGCAGCCGGACAGGGGTACGGCGGCACTACAATGAGCAGTTCTTC
D gene: TRBD2; clone size: -; V gene: TRBV9; J gene: TRBJ2-5; CDR3 protein: CASSAGTSGGLQETQYF; CDR3 DNA: TGTGCCAGCAGCGCAGGGACTAGCGGGGGCCTCCAAGAGACCCAGTACTTC
D gene: -; clone size: -; V gene: TRBV29-1; J gene: TRBJ1-1; CDR3 protein: CSVSSRTVNTEAFF; CDR3 DNA: TGTAGCGTGTCCTCCCGGACAGTGAACACTGAAGCTTTCTTT
D gene: -; clone size: -; V gene: TRBV7-2; J gene: TRBJ1-3; CDR3 protein: CASSSQQVSGNTIYF; CDR3 DNA: TGTGCCAGCAGCTCACAACAGGTCTCTGGAAACACCATATATTTT
D gene: -; clone size: -; V gene: TRBV28; J gene: TRBJ1-2; CDR3 protein: CASSSSGVNYGYTF; CDR3 DNA: TGTGCCAGCAGTTCATCCGGGGTGAACTATGGCTACACCTTC
D gene: -; clone size: -; V gene: TRBV29-1; J gene: TRBJ1-2; CDR3 protein: CSVEDSWGLGPYGYTF; CDR3 DNA: TGCAGCGTTGAAGATTCGTGGGGACTTGGACCCTATGGCTACACCTTC
D gene: TRBD1; clone size: -; V gene: TRBV25-1; J gene: TRBJ1-2; CDR3 protein: CASSTGTGFGYTF; CDR3 DNA: TGTGCCAGCAGTACCGGGACAGGGTTCGGCTACACCTTC
D gene: -; clone size: -; V gene: TRBV27; J gene: TRBJ2-7; CDR3 protein: CASSTRGGQGEQYF; CDR3 DNA: TGTGCCAGCAGTACTCGCGGGGGCCAGGGGGAGCAGTACTTC
D gene: TRBD1; clone size: -; V gene: TRBV27; J gene: TRBJ1-2; CDR3 protein: CASSLGTGDGYTF; CDR3 DNA: TGTGCCAGCAGTTTAGGGACAGGGGATGGCTACACCTTC
D gene: TRBD1; clone size: -; V gene: TRBV7-3; J gene: TRBJ1-5; CDR3 protein: CASSLSDRGQSQPQHF; CDR3 DNA: TGTGCCAGCAGCTTATCGGACAGGGGACAGAGTCAGCCCCAGCATTTT
D gene: -; clone size: -; V gene: TRBV10-2; J gene: TRBJ1-2; CDR3 protein: CASTEDTPVGYTF; CDR3 DNA: TGCGCCAGCACCGAGGACACTCCGGTGGGCTACACCTTC
D gene: -; clone size: -; V gene: TRBV13; J gene: TRBJ2-5; CDR3 protein: CASSSVAGENRETQYF; CDR3 DNA: TGTGCCAGCAGCTCGGTGGCCGGAGAGAATAGGGAGACCCAGTACTTC
D gene: -; clone size: -; V gene: TRBV6-5; J gene: TRBJ1-1; CDR3 protein: CASSSLGGTEAFF; CDR3 DNA: TGTGCCAGCAGTTCGCTCGGAGGGACTGAAGCTTTCTTT
D gene: -; clone size: -; V gene: TRBV5-6; J gene: TRBJ1-1; CDR3 protein: CASSSRRGANTEAFF; CDR3 DNA: TGTGCCAGCAGCTCCCGACGGGGGGCGAACACTGAAGCTTTCTTT
D gene: -; clone size: -; V gene: TRBV4-3; J gene: TRBJ1-5; CDR3 protein: CASSQDLQGLSQPQHF; CDR3 DNA: TGCGCCAGCAGCCAAGATCTGCAGGGGCTAAGTCAGCCCCAGCATTTT
D gene: -; clone size: -; V gene: TRBV5-1; J gene: TRBJ2-5; CDR3 protein: CASSGTRGEEQYF; CDR3 DNA: TGCGCCAGCAGCGGGACCAGGGGGGAAGAGCAGTACTTC
D gene: -; clone size: few; V gene: TRBV4-3; J gene: TRBJ1-1; CDR3 protein: CASSPVGAGSQAFF; CDR3 DNA: TGCGCCAGCAGCCCTGTGGGGGCAGGGTCGCAGGCTTTCTTT
D gene: TRBD1; clone size: -; V gene: TRBV19; J gene: TRBJ1-5; CDR3 protein: CASSNRDRASGNQPQHF; CDR3 DNA: TGTGCCAGTAGTAACCGGGACAGGGCTTCTGGCAATCAGCCCCAGCATTTT
D gene: -; clone size: -; V gene: TRBV19; J gene: TRBJ2-7; CDR3 protein: CASSPSWVNYEQYF; CDR3 DNA: TGTGCCAGTAGTCCCAGCTGGGTGAACTACGAGCAGTACTTC
D gene: TRBD1; clone size: once; V gene: TRBV5-8; J gene: TRBJ2-7; CDR3 protein: CASSLIRRTGEQYF; CDR3 DNA: TGTGCCAGCAGCTTGATCCGGAGGACAGGCGAGCAGTACTTC
D gene: -; clone size: -; V gene: TRBV28; J gene: TRBJ2-7; CDR3 protein: CASGEQSSYEQYF; CDR3 DNA: TGTGCCAGCGGAGAGCAAAGCTCCTACGAGCAGTACTTC
D gene: -; clone size: -; V gene: TRBV2; J gene: TRBJ1-5; CDR3 protein: CASSPQRKDSLSYQPQHF; CDR3 DNA: TGTGCCAGCAGCCCACAAAGAAAGGACAGTCTCTCCTATCAGCCCCAGCATTTT
D gene: -; clone size: -; V gene: TRBV7-9; J gene: TRBJ2-6; CDR3 protein: CASSYRFPGANVLTF; CDR3 DNA: TGTGCCAGCAGCTACAGGTTCCCTGGGGCCAACGTCCTGACTTTC
D gene: -; clone size: -; V gene: TRBV14; J gene: TRBJ2-3; CDR3 protein: CASSQDLTRWQYF; CDR3 DNA: TGTGCCAGCAGCCAAGACTTGACTCGCTGGCAGTATTTT
D gene: -; clone size: -; V gene: TRBV9; J gene: TRBJ2-2; CDR3 protein: CASSVVSAENTGELFF; CDR3 DNA: TGTGCCAGCAGCGTAGTTTCAGCGGAGAACACCGGGGAGCTGTTTTTT
D gene: TRBD1; clone size: -; V gene: TRBV6-5; J gene: TRBJ1-2; CDR3 protein: CASSYSRTGYGYPF; CDR3 DNA: TGTGCCAGCAGTTACTCTAGGACAGGCTATGGCTACCCCTTC
D gene: -; clone size: few; V gene: TRBV6-5; J gene: TRBJ2-2; CDR3 protein: CASSYTTGEVGELFF; CDR3 DNA: TGTGCCAGCAGTTACACTACAGGGGAGGTCGGGGAGCTGTTTTTT
D gene: -; clone size: many; V gene: TRBV5-4; J gene: TRBJ2-7; CDR3 protein: CASSDTSTREQYF; CDR3 DNA: TGTGCCAGCAGCGACACATCAACACGGGAGCAGTACTTC
D gene: -; clone size: -; V gene: TRBV28; J gene: TRBJ2-3; CDR3 protein: CASSLTQRIGDTQYF; CDR3 DNA: TGTGCCAGCAGTTTAACTCAAAGAATCGGAGATACGCAGTATTTT
D gene: -; clone size: -; V gene: TRBV5-1; J gene: TRBJ2-3; CDR3 protein: CASSLVPTGGREDTQYF; CDR3 DNA: TGCGCCAGCAGCTTGGTACCCACCGGGGGGCGGGAAGATACGCAGTATTTT
D gene: TRBD2; clone size: few; V gene: TRBV5-1; J gene: TRBJ2-1; CDR3 protein: CASSLAGLESSYNEQFF; CDR3 DNA: TGCGCCAGCAGCTTGGCAGGACTAGAAAGCTCCTACAATGAGCAGTTCTTC
D gene: TRBD2; clone size: -; V gene: TRBV12-5; J gene: TRBJ2-7; CDR3 protein: CARTGTSGRIYEQYF; CDR3 DNA: TGTGCTAGGACAGGGACTAGCGGGAGGATATACGAGCAGTACTTC
D gene: -; clone size: -; V gene: TRBV5-4; J gene: TRBJ1-6; CDR3 protein: CASSLAGVNSPLHF; CDR3 DNA: TGTGCCAGCAGCTTGGCAGGCGTTAATTCACCCCTCCACTTT
D gene: TRBD1; clone size: -; V gene: TRBV7-3; J gene: TRBJ2-2; CDR3 protein: CASSPQGGPNTGELFF; CDR3 DNA: TGTGCCAGCAGCCCCCAAGGGGGCCCGAACACCGGGGAGCTGTTTTTT
D gene: TRBD2; clone size: -; V gene: TRBV29-1; J gene: TRBJ2-1; CDR3 protein: CSVDPGRIASSYNEQFF; CDR3 DNA: TGCAGCGTTGACCCCGGGAGGATAGCCAGCTCCTACAATGAGCAGTTCTTC